The 23 T cell receptor beta chains given below trace back to one sample, sequenced in a study of blood T cell repertoires in COVID-19. Some clones are missing from TCRdb's copy, which holds only in-frame ones; the method was immunoSEQ multiplex PCR. Of approximately 40,000 clones listed, approximately 86% are singletons. Sequencing was done on a sample of peripheral blood. The source of these receptors is a man between 60 and 75 years old with acute or convalescent COVID-19.

The J gene is TRBJ1-2, the V gene TRBV4-2, with 8 bases matching TRBD1. From germline, CDR1 is LGHNA and CDR2 YNFKEQ. This CDR3 region has 15 residues. J lost 6 bases, V lost 4 bases, and 10 bases had no gene match. The CDR3: CASSLQTGAWDGYTF. DNA for the CDR3: TGTGCCAGCAGCCTGCAGACAGGGGCTTGGGATGGCTACACCTTC.

The V gene is TRBV6-5, the J gene TRBJ1-4, with TRBD1 matching over 9 bases. V lost 0 bases to trimming and J lost 8 bases; unmatched junction nucleotides: 7. Germline CDR1 is MNHEY and CDR2 is SVGAGI. This CDR3 has 16 amino acids. The chain's CDR3 is CASSYSGTGKGEKLFF. The CDR3 nucleotides are TGTGCCAGCAGTTACTCAGGGACAGGGAAGGGGGAAAAACTGTTTTTT.

V usage is TRBV7-6 and J usage is TRBJ1-1; no clear D. The CDR3 has 15 residues. CDR1 and CDR2 from the germline V gene are SGHVS and FNYEAQ. V dropped 1 base and J dropped 0 bases, with 9 bases sitting between them. This chain's CDR3 is CASSLGSPVNTEAFF. The CDR3 coding sequence is TGTGCCAGCAGCTTAGGGTCTCCGGTGAACACTGAAGCTTTCTTT.

J is TRBJ2-5 and V is TRBV3-1 (or the pseudogene TRBV3-2), with D unclear. Per the germline V gene, CDR1 is LGHDT and CDR2 is YNNKEL (reference sequence). Trimming shortened V by 4 bases and J by 2 bases, and 11 bases separated the two germline ends. The CDR3 is made up of 14 amino acids. The CDR3 region has the DNA TGTGCCAGCAGCCCGACTTCATCGCAAGAGACCCAGTACTTC. Protein sequence: CASSPTSSQETQYF.

There are a few counts of this clone. The chain couples TRBV7-2 to TRBJ1-5, with a possible D match to TRBD1 (5 bases). The CDR3 extends over 13 amino acids. The V gene's germline CDR1 is SGHTA and CDR2 FQGNSA. V was trimmed by 3 bases and J by 7 bases, leaving 10 bases between them. CDR3 residues: CASSLREGQPQHF. CDR3 in DNA: TGTGCCAGCAGCTTGAGGGAGGGGCAGCCCCAGCATTTT.

The J gene is TRBJ1-1, the V gene TRBV18, with 7 positions matching TRBD1. CDR1 is KGHSH and CDR2 is LQKENI in the germline V gene. Trimming at V came to 4 bases and at J to 3 bases, leaving 2 bases not matched to a gene. The CDR3 loop spans 13 amino acids. CDR3 sequence reads: CASSQDRDTEAFF. The CDR3 bases are TGTGCCAGCTCACAAGACAGGGACACTGAAGCTTTCTTT.

J is TRBJ2-2 and V is TRBV24-1, with D perhaps TRBD2 (5 bases). This CDR3 has 14 amino acids. The V and J ends lost 5 bases and 8 bases respectively, with 14 bases between them. Germline V gene data show CDR1 as KGHDR and CDR2 as SFDVKD. The CDR3, as DNA: TGTGCCACCAGTGCGGCAAGAGGGATGGGGGAGCTGTTTTTT. It is translated as CATSAARGMGELFF.

The chain links TRBV2 to TRBJ2-5; D gene uncertain. The ends were cut back, 2 bases at V and 0 bases at J, with 7 bases in the middle. The CDR3 contains 14 residues. Per the germline V gene, CDR1 is SNHLY and CDR2 is FYNNEI. Here the CDR3 reads CASSESSYQETQYF. CDR3 DNA: TGTGCCAGCAGTGAAAGCTCGTACCAAGAGACCCAGTACTTC.

The chain employs TRBV18 and TRBJ1-1; no firm D call. CDR3 length: 13 residues. From germline, CDR1 is KGHSH and CDR2 LQKENI. V lost 2 bases, J lost 3 bases, and 7 bases lay in between. The CDR3 is CASSPAGDTEAFF. The CDR3 DNA follows: TGTGCCAGCTCACCAGCAGGTGACACTGAAGCTTTCTTT.

The chain employs TRBV19 and TRBJ2-3; the match to TRBD2 covers 8 bases. The length of the CDR3 is 13 residues. With 5 bases clipped from V and 5 bases from J, the junction kept 3 bases outside the gene matches. Per the germline V gene, CDR1 is LNHDA and CDR2 is SQIVND (reference sequence). In DNA, the CDR3 is TGTGCCAGTAGTGGCCTAGCGGGAGATACGCAGTATTTT. This codes for CASSGLAGDTQYF.

V and J are TRBV5-5 and TRBJ1-4, with D perhaps TRBD1 (5 bases). The CDR3 has 15 residues. CDR1 is SGHKS, CDR2 YYEKEE, per germline (reference sequence). Trimming took 2 bases from V and 4 from J, leaving 12 bases between them. CDR3 bases: TGTGCCAGCAGCTTTGGGAGGGGCCTTAATGAAAAACTGTTTTTT. Translation gives CASSFGRGLNEKLFF. Variable domain in full (rest from reference TRBV5-5 and TRBJ1-4): DAGVTQSPTHLIKTRGQQVTLRCSPISGHKSVSWYQQVLGQGPQFIFQYYEKEERGRGNFPDRFSARQFPNYSSELNVNALLLGDSALYLCASSFGRGLNEKLFFGSGTQLSVL.

The J gene is TRBJ2-1, the V gene TRBV5-4, with 9 positions matching TRBD2. The CDR3 has 18 amino acids. Germline V gene sequence: CDR1 SGHNT, CDR2 YYREEE (reference sequence). V gave up 1 base and J gave up 2 bases; unmatched junction bases: 10. CDR3 DNA: TGTGCCAGCAGCTTGTTCGGCGCGGGAGGGAGGACCTACAATGAGCAGTTCTTC. This sequence encodes CASSLFGAGGRTYNEQFF. Together with reference TRBV5-4 and TRBJ2-1, the CDR3 gives the full variable domain: ETGVTQSPTHLIKTRGQQVTLRCSSQSGHNTVSWYQQALGQGPQFIFQYYREEENGRGNFPPRFSGLQFPNYSSELNVNALELDDSALYLCASSLFGAGGRTYNEQFFGPGTRLTVL.

Remarks on this clone: In the same sample, other DNA sequences code for this CDR3. V is TRBV6-5 and J is TRBJ1-5; TRBD1 aligns across 8 bases. J lost 0 bases, V lost 5 bases, and 3 bases had no gene match. This CDR3 is 15 amino acids long. Germline loops: CDR1 MNHEY, CDR2 SVGAGI. The CDR3 loop is CASSPDRGSNQPQHF. The CDR3 nucleotides are TGTGCCAGCAGTCCAGACAGGGGTAGCAATCAGCCCCAGCATTTT.

CDR3 amino acids: CASSLGTSGTSTDTQYF. The CDR3 bases are TGTGCCAGCAGCTTAGGGACTAGCGGCACTAGCACAGATACGCAGTATTTT. This chain links TRBV11-3 with TRBJ2-3; TRBD2 agrees at 10 bases. V lost 1 base, J lost 0 bases, and 4 bases stayed unmatched. Per germline, CDR1 SGHNT and CDR2 YENEEA. The CDR3 runs 17 residues.

This clone is a singleton in its sample. The chain recombines TRBV7-2 with TRBJ2-1; TRBD2 might be the D (6 bases). V shed 0 bases and J shed 6 bases, with 15 bases lying between them. The CDR3 spans 16 residues. Germline lookup yields CDR1 SGHTA and CDR2 FQGNSA. The CDR3 DNA sequence: TGTGCCAGCAGCTTAGCCCTCGGAGGGGACGGCAATGAGCAGTTCTTC. It translates to CASSLALGGDGNEQFF. The variable domain in full, completed from reference TRBV7-2 and TRBJ2-1, reads GAGVSQSPSNKVTEKGKDVELRCDPISGHTALYWYRQSLGQGLEFLIYFQGNSAPDKSGLPSDRFSAERTGGSVSTLTIQRTQQEDSAVYLCASSLALGGDGNEQFFGPGTRLTVL.

The chain employs TRBV28 and TRBJ1-4; 11 nucleotides align to TRBD1. The CDR3 runs to 14 residues. The V gene's germline CDR1 is MDHEN and CDR2 SYDVKM. Trimming took 5 bases from V and 8 from J; bases not matched to a gene: 4. The CDR3 protein is CASSGDRGEEKLFF. Here the CDR3 DNA reads TGTGCCAGCAGTGGGGACAGGGGGGAAGAAAAACTGTTTTTT.

The rearrangement uses TRBV7-9 and TRBJ2-1; D perhaps matches TRBD1 (6 bases). The germline V gene has CDR1 SEHNR and CDR2 FQNEAQ (reference sequence). The CDR3 extends over 17 amino acids. V was cut by 2 bases and J by 2 bases, with 16 bases left in between. This chain's CDR3 is CASSLTGQAVAYNEQFF. DNA for the CDR3: TGTGCCAGCAGCTTAACAGGGCAGGCAGTGGCCTACAATGAGCAGTTCTTC. The variable domain in full, with the rest retrieved from reference TRBV7-9 and TRBJ2-1, is DTGVSQNPRHKITKRGQNVTFRCDPISEHNRLYWYRQTLGQGPEFLTYFQNEAQLEKSRLLSDRFSAERPKGSFSTLEIQRTEQGDSAMYLCASSLTGQAVAYNEQFFGPGTRLTVL.

V gene TRBV7-2 combines with J gene TRBJ2-5, with 8 bases lining up with TRBD1. The CDR3 extends over 13 amino acids. The junction had 6 bases not matched to a gene; V was cut back by 8 bases and J by 4 bases. In germline, CDR1 is SGHTA, CDR2 FQGNSA. As DNA, the CDR3 is TGTGCCAGCGAGGACAGGGTTGGAGAGACCCAGTACTTC. It encodes CASEDRVGETQYF.

This chain links TRBV4-3 with TRBJ1-1; D gene ambiguous. The CDR3 has 15 amino acids. CDR1 is LGHNA and CDR2 is YSLEER in the germline V gene. Trimming removed 1 base at V and 1 base at J, with 10 bases between. The CDR3 reads CASSQGLYGNTEAFF. As DNA, the CDR3 is TGCGCCAGCAGCCAAGGACTTTACGGGAACACTGAAGCTTTCTTT.

This chain connects TRBV18 to TRBJ1-2; D is possibly TRBD1 (6 bases). CDR1 KGHSH and CDR2 LQKENI come from the germline V gene. V lost 6 bases and J lost 2, with 10 bases in between. The CDR3 consists of 13 residues. The CDR3 sequence is CASSLGQNYGYTF. In nucleotides, the CDR3 is TGTGCCAGCTCGCTTGGACAGAACTATGGCTACACCTTC.

For this clone: A junction end diverges from the germline sequence, so it may reflect a read error. The chain employs TRBV7-7 and TRBJ2-1, with 10 bases that match TRBD2. Germline V gives CDR1 SSHAT, CDR2 FNYEAQ (reference sequence). The CDR3 contains 16 residues. In DNA form, the CDR3 reads TGTGCTAGCAGCCGACTAGCGGGTGTAGACTACAATGAGCAGTTCTTC. It translates to CASSRLAGVDYNEQFF.

The table lists this clone with a few counts. J is TRBJ1-5 and V is TRBV28; 7 bases are a match to TRBD1. In germline, CDR1 is MDHEN, CDR2 SYDVKM. V was clipped by 7 bases and J by 6 bases; unmatched bases: 18. The CDR3 consists of 17 residues. The CDR3 DNA reads as TGTGCCAGCACCCTTCCTCGGACAGGCACAGTAGGTCAGCCCCAGCATTTT. It yields the protein CASTLPRTGTVGQPQHF.

CDR3 amino acids: CASRGTGNTEAFF. CDR3 in DNA: TGTGCCAGCAGGGGGACAGGGAACACTGAAGCTTTCTTT. This sequence joins TRBV2 and TRBJ1-1; 8 bases agree with TRBD1. Germline loops: CDR1 SNHLY, CDR2 FYNNEI. J was trimmed by 1 base and V by 6 bases; bases with no gene match: 1. This CDR3 region has 13 residues. Full variable domain (rest looked up from reference TRBV2 and TRBJ1-1): EPEVTQTPSHQVTQMGQEVILRCVPISNHLYFYWYRQILGQKVEFLVSFYNNEISEKSEIFDDQFSVERPDGSNFTLKIRSTKLEDSAMYFCASRGTGNTEAFFGQGTRLTVV.